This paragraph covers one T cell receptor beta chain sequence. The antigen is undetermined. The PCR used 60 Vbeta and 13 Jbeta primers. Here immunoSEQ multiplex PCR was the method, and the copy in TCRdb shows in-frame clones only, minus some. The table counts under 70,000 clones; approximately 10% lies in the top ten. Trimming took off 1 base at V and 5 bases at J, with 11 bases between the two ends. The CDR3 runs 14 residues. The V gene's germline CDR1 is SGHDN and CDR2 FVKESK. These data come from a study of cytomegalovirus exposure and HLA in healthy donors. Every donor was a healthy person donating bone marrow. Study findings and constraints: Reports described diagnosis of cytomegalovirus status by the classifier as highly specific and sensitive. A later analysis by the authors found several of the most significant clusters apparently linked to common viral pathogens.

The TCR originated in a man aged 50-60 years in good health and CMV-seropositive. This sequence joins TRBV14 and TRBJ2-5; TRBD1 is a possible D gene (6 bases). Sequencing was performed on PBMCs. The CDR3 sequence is CASSQVSGVETQYF. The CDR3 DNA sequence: TGTGCCAGCAGCCAAGTTTCAGGGGTCGAGACCCAGTACTTC.